This T cell receptor (beta chain) was obtained from a study of post-analysis software for immune sequencing data (dated by TCRdb to the mid-2010s). About the full investigation: Recorded disease courses included relapsing-remitting, secondary progressive and progressive-relapsing multiple sclerosis, with some patients lacking subtype annotation. The multiple sclerosis patient repertoires were compared with more than 10 previously published healthy control repertoires from donors aged roughly 6 to 27 years. A subset of samples was prepared in parallel using single-end sample barcoding, then pooled and co-amplified after Illumina adapter ligation. General findings and caveats noted by the study authors: Strong co-clustering of samples prepared in the same batch was shown by direct clustering with F measure, prompting a batch-effect correction. The multiple sclerosis patient group was slightly younger than the control group. Roughly 5 TRBV segments, including TRBV5-6, TRBV5-1 and TRBV20-1, were significantly more frequent in patients than controls. Normalized Chao1 diversity was significantly lower in multiple sclerosis patients than controls, suggesting substantial peripheral T-cell clonal expansion.

Libraries were made using PCR. TCRdb lists the instrument as Illumina HiSeq 2500. To reduce PCR and sequencing biases, unique molecular identifiers were built into the TCR beta cDNA libraries. Some 500,000 cDNA molecules were obtained per 1 to 10 million input T cells, so each molecule approximated one T cell. The patient libraries were prepared and sequenced using the same protocol as the earlier healthy control dataset. Within a given batch, samples were prepared together, multiplexed and sequenced on the same HiSeq lane. On the authors' methods: MIGEC was used to process the raw barcoded reads, and molecular identifier groups with only a single read were discarded before consensus assembly and CDR3 extraction. Clonotype tables were post-analysed with VDJtools, and diversity was normalized by down-sampling all datasets to the smallest sample size. Repertoire overlap clustering matched CDR3 amino acid but not nucleotide sequences to correct batch-related cross-sample contamination. In TCRdb, the public reads were trimmed at Q25 with fastp and aligned with MiXCR, with productive beta chains retained. Rows with a matching CDR3 protein are joined into one entry that keeps the most common DNA and genes. What appears here as the V and J calls and clone size reflects TCRdb's work, not the paper's. This sample is represented by roughly 410,000 distinct CDR3 sequences; 30% to 45% of them were singletons. Under 15% of the sample belongs to the ten largest clones.

To demonstrate the VDJtools post-analysis software, the study profiled TCR beta repertoires from the peripheral blood of about a dozen young patients with multiple sclerosis. The multiple sclerosis patients were children and adolescents ranging in age from about 6 to 17 years. The CDR3 runs 15 residues from the cysteine to the phenylalanine. The read is trimmed to its CDR3 DNA, 45 bases read in frame from base 1. CDR1 is given as SGDLS and CDR2 as YYNGEE, both from the germline V gene. V is cut back by 4 bases and J by 5 bases, with 10 bases in the junction unmatched. On this clonotype: It lacks a known antigen. Base qualities were left out, and no much larger clone turns up one base away.

Specimen: blood. The rearranged segments are TRBV9 and TRBJ1-2, and 8 junctional nucleotides match TRBD1. This sequence was found in a girl aged 5-17 years with multiple sclerosis. The nucleotide sequence is TGTGCCAGCAGCCCCCAGGACAGGGTCAGTTATGGCTACACCTTC. This gives the protein CASSPQDRVSYGYTF. With all but the CDR3 taken from the reference TRBV9 and TRBJ1-2 genes, the full variable domain is: DSGVTQTPKHLITATGQRVTLRCSPRSGDLSVYWYQQSLDQGLQFLIQYYNGEERAKGNILERFSAQQFPDLHSELNLSSLELGDSALYFCASSPQDRVSYGYTFGSGTRLTVV.